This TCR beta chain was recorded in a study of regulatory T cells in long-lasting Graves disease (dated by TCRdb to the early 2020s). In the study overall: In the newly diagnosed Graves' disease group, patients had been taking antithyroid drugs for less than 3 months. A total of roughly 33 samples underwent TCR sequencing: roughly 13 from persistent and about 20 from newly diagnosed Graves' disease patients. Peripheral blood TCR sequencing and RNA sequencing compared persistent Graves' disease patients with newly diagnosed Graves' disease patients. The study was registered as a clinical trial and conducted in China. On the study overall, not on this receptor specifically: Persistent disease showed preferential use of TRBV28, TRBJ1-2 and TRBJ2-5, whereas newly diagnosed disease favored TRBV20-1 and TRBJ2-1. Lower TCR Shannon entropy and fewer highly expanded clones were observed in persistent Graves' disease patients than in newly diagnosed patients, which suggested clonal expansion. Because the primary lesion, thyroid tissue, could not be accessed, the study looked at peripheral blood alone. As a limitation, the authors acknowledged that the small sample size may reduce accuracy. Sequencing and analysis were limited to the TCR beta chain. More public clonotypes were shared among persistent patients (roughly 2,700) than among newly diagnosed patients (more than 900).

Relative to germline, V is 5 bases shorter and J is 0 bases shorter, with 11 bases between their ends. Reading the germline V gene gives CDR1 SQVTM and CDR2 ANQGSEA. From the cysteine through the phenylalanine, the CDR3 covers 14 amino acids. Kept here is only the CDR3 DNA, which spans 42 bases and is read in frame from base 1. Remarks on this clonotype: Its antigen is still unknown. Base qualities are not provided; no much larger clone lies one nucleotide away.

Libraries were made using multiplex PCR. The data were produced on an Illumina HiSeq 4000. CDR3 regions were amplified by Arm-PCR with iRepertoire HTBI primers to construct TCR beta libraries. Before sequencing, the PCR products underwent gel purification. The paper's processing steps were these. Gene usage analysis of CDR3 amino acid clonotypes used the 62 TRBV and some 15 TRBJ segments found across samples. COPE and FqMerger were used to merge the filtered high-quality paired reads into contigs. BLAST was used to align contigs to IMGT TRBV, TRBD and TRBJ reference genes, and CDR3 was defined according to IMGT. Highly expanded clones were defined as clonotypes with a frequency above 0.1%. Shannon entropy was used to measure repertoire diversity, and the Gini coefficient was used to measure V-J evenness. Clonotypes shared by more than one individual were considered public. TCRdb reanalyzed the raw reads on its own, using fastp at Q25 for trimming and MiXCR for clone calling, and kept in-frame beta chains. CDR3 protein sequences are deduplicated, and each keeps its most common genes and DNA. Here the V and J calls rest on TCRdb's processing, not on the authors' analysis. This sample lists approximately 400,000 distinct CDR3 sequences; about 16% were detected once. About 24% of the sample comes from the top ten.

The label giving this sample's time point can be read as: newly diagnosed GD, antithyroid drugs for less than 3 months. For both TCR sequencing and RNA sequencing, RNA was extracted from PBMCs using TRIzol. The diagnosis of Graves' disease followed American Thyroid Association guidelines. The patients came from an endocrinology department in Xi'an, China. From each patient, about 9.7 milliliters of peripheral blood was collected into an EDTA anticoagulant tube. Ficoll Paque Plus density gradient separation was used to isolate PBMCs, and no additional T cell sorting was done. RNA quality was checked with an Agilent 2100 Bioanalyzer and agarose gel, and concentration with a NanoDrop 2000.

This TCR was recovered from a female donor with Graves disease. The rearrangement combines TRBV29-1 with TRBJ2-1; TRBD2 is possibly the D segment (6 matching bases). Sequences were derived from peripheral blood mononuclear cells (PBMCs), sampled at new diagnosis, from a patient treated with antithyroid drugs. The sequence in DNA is TGCAGCGTTTCGACTAGTAGCTCCTACAATGAGCAGTTCTTC. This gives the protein CSVSTSSSYNEQFF.